The sample holds many counts of the clone carrying this TCR beta chain. The antigen is undetermined. The entry originates in a study of T-cell reconstitution after alpha-beta-depleted transplantation in children. Study observations and caveats: The study traced high day-60 TCRbeta diversity in some patients to surviving recipient T cells and thymic progenitors. Fresh T-cell production supplied most of the T-cell counts and diversity seen one year after transplant. Expanded clones from the graft, numbering several hundred, reportedly supplied alpha-beta T cells about two months after transplant.

Germline V gene lookup returns CDR1 SGHRS and CDR2 YFSETQ. The V end was cut by 4 bases, the J end by 6 bases, with 15 bases between. This CDR3 has 14 residues. Preparation of the TCRbeta library involved a method that used unique molecular identifiers. Each CDR3 protein gets one entry after TCRdb re-called the PCR reads with MiXCR. The sample comprises 250,000 to 300,000 distinct CDR3 sequences, over 9% of which are singletons, and 7.5% rests with the top ten. The sample in question was PBMCs, obtained before TCRalphabeta/CD19-depleted stem cell transplant. This chain connects TRBV5-1 to TRBJ2-3, with TRBD2 as a possible D gene (5 bases). This TCR was recovered from a boy in the first two years of life with acute myeloid leukemia, due to receive a stem cell transplant. CDR3 sequence (DNA): TGCGCCAGCAGCCCGTCCGGGGTTCCGGATACGCAGTATTTT. As protein: CASSPSGVPDTQYF.